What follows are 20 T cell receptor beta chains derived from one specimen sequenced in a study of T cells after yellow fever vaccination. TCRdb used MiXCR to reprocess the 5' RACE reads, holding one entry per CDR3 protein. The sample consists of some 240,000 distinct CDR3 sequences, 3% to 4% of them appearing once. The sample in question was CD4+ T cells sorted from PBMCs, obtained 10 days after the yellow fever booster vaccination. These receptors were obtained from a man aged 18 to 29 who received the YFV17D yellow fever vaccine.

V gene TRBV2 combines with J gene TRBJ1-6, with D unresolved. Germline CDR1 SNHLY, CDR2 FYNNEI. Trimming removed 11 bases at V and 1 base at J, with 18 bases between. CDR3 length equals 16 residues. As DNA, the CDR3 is TGTGCCTGGAGGGTGGACCCAAGGTCCTATAATTCACCCCTCCACTTT. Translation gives CAWRVDPRSYNSPLHF.

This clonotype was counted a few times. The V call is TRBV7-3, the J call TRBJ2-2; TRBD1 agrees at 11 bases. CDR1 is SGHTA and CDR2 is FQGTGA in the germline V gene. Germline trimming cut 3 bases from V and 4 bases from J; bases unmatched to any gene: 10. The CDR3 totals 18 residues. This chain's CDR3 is CASSFSGQGARSTGELFF. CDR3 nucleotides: TGTGCCAGCAGCTTCTCCGGACAGGGGGCGCGCAGCACCGGGGAGCTGTTTTTT.

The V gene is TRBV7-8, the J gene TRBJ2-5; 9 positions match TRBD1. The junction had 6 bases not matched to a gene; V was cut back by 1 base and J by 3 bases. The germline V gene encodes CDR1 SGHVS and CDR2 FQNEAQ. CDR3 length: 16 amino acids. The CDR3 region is CASSLGSGQGKETQYF. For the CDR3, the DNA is TGTGCCAGCAGCTTAGGTTCCGGACAGGGGAAAGAGACCCAGTACTTC.

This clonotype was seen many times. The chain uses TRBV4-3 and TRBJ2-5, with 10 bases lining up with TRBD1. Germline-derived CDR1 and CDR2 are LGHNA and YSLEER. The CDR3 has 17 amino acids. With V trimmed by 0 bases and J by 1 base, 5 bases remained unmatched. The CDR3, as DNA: TGCGCCAGCAGCCAAGAAGAGGACAGGGGGGGCCAAGAGACCCAGTACTTC. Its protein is CASSQEEDRGGQETQYF.

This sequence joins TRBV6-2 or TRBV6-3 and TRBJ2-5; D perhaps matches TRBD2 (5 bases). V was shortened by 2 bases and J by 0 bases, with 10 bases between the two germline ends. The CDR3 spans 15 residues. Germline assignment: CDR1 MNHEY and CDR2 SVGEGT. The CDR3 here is CASSYPGMNQETQYF. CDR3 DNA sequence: TGTGCCAGCAGTTACCCCGGGATGAACCAAGAGACCCAGTACTTC.

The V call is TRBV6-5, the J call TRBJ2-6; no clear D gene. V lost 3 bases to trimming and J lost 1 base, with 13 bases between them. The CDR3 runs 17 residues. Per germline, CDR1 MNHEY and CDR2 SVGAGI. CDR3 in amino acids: CASSYSASKSGANVLTF. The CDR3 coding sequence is TGTGCCAGCAGTTATTCCGCAAGCAAGTCTGGGGCCAACGTCCTGACTTTC.

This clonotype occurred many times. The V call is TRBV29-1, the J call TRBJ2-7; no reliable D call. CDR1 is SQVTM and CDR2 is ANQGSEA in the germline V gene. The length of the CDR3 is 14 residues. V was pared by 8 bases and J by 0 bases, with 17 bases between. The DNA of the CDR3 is TGCAGCTTCAGCCGGACGGTTAGCTCCTACGAGCAGTACTTC. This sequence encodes CSFSRTVSSYEQYF.

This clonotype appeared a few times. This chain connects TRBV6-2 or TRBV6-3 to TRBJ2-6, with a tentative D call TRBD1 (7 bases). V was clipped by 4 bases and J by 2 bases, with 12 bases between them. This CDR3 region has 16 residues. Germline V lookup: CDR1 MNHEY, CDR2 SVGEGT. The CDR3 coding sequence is TGTGCCAGCAGTTCGGAGGGGGCGGCTGGGGCCAACGTCCTGACTTTC. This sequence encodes CASSSEGAAGANVLTF.

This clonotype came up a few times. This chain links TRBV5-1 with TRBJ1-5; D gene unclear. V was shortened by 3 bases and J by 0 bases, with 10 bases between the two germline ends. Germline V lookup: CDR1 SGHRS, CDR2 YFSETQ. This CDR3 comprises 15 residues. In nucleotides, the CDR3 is TGCGCCAGCAGCTCCCTAGGCGATAGCAATCAGCCCCAGCATTTT. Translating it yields CASSSLGDSNQPQHF.

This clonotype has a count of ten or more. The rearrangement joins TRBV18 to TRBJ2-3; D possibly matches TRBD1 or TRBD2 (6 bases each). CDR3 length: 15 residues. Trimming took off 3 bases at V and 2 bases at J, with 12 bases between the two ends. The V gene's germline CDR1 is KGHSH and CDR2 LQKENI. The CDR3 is CASSPLGGFTDTQYF. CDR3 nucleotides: TGTGCCAGCTCACCCCTGGGGGGCTTCACAGATACGCAGTATTTT. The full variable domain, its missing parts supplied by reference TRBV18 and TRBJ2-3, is NAGVMQNPRHLVRRRGQEARLRCSPMKGHSHVYWYRQLPEEGLKFMVYLQKENIIDESGMPKERFSAEFPKEGPSILRIQQVVRGDSAAYFCASSPLGGFTDTQYFGPGTRLTVL.

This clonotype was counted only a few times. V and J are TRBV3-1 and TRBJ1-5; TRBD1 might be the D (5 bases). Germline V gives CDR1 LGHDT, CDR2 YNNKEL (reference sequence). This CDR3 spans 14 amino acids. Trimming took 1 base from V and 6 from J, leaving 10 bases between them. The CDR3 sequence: CASSQAGRGQPQHF. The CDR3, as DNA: TGTGCCAGCAGCCAAGCAGGGAGGGGTCAGCCCCAGCATTTT.

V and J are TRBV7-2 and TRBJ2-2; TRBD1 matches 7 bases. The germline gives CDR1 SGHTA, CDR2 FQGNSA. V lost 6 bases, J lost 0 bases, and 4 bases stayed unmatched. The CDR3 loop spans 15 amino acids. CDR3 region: CASSRQGPNTGELFF. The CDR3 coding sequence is TGTGCCAGCAGTCGACAGGGCCCGAACACCGGGGAGCTGTTTTTT.

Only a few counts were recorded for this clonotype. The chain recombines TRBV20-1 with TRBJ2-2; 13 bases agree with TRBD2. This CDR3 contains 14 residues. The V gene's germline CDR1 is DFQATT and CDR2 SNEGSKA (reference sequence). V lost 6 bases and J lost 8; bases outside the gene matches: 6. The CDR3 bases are TGCAGTGCCGGACTAGCGGGGGTGAGAGGGGAGCTGTTTTTT. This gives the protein CSAGLAGVRGELFF.

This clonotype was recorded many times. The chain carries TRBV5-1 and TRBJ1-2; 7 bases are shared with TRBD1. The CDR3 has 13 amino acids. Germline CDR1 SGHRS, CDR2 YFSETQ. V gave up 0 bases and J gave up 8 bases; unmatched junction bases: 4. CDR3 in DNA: TGCGCCAGCAGCTTGGGGGACAGCAGCGGCTACACCTTC. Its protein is CASSLGDSSGYTF.

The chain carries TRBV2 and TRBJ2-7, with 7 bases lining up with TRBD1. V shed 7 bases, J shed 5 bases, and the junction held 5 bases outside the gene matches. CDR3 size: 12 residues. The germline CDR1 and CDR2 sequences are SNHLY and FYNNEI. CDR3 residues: CASKQGIDEQYF. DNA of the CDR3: TGTGCCAGCAAACAGGGGATCGACGAGCAGTACTTC.

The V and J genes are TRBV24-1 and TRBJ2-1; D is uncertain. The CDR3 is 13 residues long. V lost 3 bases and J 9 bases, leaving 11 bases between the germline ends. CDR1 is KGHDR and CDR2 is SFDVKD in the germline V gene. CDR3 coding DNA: TGTGCCACCAGTGATACACCAGGCGGTGAGCAGTTCTTC. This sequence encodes CATSDTPGGEQFF.

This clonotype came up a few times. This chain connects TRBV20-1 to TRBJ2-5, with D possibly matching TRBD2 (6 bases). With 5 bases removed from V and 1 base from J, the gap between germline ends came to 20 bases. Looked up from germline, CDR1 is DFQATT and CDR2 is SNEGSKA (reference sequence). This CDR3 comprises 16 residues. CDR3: CSAFPPLGSGQETQYF. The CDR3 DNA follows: TGCAGTGCTTTTCCCCCCTTGGGTAGCGGCCAAGAGACCCAGTACTTC.

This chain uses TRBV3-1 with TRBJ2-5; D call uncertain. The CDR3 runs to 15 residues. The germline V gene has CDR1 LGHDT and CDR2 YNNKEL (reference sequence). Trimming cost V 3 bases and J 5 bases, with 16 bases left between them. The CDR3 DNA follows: TGTGCCAGCAGCCAGCAACCACTCGGCCACGAGACCCAGTACTTC. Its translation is CASSQQPLGHETQYF.

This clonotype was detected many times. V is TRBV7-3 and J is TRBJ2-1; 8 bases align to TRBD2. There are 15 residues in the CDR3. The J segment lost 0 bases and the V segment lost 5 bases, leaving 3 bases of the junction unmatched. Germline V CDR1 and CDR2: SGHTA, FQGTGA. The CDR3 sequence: CASSRGGSSYNEQFF. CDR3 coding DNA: TGTGCCAGCAGCCGGGGGGGAAGCTCCTACAATGAGCAGTTCTTC. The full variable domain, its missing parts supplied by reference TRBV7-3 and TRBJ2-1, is GAGVSQTPSNKVTEKGKYVELRCDPISGHTALYWYRQSLGQGPEFLIYFQGTGAADDSGLPNDRFFAVRPEGSVSTLKIQRTERGDSAVYLCASSRGGSSYNEQFFGPGTRLTVL.

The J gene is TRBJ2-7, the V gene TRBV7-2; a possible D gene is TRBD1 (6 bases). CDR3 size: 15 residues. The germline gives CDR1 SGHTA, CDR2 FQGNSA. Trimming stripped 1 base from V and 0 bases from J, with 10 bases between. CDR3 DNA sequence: TGTGCCAGCAGCTTAGGCCAGGGGAGCTCCTACGAGCAGTACGTC. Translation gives CASSLGQGSSYEQYV.